This T cell receptor (beta chain) was retrieved from a study of cytomegalovirus exposure and HLA in healthy donors. Study observations and caveats: Cytomegalovirus-associated status was assigned to fewer than 200 TCR beta chains. Serostatus for CMV was the only available immune exposure information.

Trimming took 0 bases from V and 0 from J, leaving 6 bases between them. Germline V gene lookup returns CDR1 SGHTA and CDR2 FQGNSA. The CDR3 covers 15 residues. This clone was counted between two and nine times. Antigen: not known. Amplification used 60 Vbeta primers and 13 Jbeta primers. Here immunoSEQ multiplex PCR was the method, and the copy in TCRdb shows in-frame clones only, minus some. The sample holds fewer than 40,000 clones, 81% seen once. The chain links TRBV7-2 to TRBJ2-1; no clear D gene. This TCR was sampled from a woman between 40 and 50 years old in good health and CMV-seronegative. Sequencing was carried out using PBMCs. DNA for the CDR3: TGTGCCAGCAGCTTAGCGGGCAACTCCTACAATGAGCAGTTCTTC. Translating it yields CASSLAGNSYNEQFF.